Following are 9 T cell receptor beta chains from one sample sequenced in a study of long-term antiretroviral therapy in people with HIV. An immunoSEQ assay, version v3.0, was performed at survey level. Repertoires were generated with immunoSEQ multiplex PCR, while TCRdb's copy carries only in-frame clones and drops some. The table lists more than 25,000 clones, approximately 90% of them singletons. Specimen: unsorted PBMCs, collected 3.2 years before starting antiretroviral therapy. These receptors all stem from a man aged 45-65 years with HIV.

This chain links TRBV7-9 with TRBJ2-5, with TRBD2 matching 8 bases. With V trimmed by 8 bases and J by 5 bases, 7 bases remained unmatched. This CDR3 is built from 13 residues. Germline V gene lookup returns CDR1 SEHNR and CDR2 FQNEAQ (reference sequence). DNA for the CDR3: TGTGCCAGCTCCGGGGGGGATAAGGAGACCCAGTACTTC. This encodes CASSGGDKETQYF.

DNA of the CDR3: TGTGCCAGCACTTACAGAAAAAGCTCCTACGAGCAGTACTTC. Amino acids: CASTYRKSSYEQYF. The chain uses TRBV2 and TRBJ2-7; D is unclear. V was cut by 7 bases and J by 0 bases, with 13 bases left in between. The CDR3 covers 14 residues. Germline loops: CDR1 SNHLY, CDR2 FYNNEI.

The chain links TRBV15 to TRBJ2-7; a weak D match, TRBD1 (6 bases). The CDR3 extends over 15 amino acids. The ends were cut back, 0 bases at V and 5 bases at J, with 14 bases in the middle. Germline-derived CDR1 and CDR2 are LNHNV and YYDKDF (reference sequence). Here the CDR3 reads CATSRDLYRENEQYF. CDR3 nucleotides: TGTGCCACCAGCAGAGATCTGTACAGGGAAAACGAGCAGTACTTC.

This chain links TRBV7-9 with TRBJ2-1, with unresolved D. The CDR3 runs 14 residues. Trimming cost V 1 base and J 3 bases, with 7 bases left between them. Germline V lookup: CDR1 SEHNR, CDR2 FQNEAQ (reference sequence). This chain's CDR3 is CASSLVQIYNEQFF. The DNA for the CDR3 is TGTGCCAGCAGCTTAGTCCAGATCTACAATGAGCAGTTCTTC.

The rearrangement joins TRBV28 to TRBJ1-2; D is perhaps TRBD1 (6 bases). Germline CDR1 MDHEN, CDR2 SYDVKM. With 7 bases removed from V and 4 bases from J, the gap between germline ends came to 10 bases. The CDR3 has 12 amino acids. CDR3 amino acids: CASNREVYGYTF. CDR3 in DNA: TGTGCCAGCAACAGGGAGGTCTATGGCTACACCTTC.

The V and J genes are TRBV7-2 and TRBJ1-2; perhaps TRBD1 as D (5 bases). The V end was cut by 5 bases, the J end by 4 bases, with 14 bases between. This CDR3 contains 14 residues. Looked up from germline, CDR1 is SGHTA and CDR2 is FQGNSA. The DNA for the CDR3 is TGTGCCAGCAGCGTCTCCCGACAGTCCTATGGCTACACCTTC. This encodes CASSVSRQSYGYTF.

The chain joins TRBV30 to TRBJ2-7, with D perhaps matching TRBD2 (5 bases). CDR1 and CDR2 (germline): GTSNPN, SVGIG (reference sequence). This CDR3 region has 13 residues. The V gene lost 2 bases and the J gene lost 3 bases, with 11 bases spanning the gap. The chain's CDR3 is CAWSWPGSYEQYF. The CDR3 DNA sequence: TGTGCCTGGAGTTGGCCGGGAAGCTACGAGCAGTACTTC.

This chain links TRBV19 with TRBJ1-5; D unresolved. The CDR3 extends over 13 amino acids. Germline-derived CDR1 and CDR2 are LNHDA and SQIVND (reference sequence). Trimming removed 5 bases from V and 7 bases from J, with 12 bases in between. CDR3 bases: TGTGCCAGTAGTGGGGTCTTTCAACAGCCCCAGCATTTT. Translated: CASSGVFQQPQHF.

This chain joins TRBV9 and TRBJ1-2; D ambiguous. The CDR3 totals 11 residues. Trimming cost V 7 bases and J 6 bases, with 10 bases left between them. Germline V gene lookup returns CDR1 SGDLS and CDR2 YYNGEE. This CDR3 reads CASGRTDGYTF. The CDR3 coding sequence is TGTGCCAGCGGCCGGACCGATGGCTACACCTTC.